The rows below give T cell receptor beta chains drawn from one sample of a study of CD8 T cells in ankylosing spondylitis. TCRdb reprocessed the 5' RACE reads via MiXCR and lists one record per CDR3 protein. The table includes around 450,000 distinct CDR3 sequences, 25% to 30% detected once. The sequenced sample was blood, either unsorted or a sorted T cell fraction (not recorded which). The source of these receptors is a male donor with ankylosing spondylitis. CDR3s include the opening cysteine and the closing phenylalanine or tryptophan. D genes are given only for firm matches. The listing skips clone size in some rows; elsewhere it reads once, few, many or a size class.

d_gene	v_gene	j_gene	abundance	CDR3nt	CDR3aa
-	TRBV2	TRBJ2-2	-	TGTGCCAGCAGTGAAATCAGGGTGGCCACCGGGGAGCTGTTTTTT	CASSEIRVATGELFF
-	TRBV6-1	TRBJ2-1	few	TGTGCCAGCAGTCGGCCCTGGGGGCCTTCTATCGGGAATGAGCAGTTCTTC	CASSRPWGPSIGNEQFF
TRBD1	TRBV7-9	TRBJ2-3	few	TGTGCCAGCAGGACAGGGGTGGATACGCAGTATTTT	CASRTGVDTQYF
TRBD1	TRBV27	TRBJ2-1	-	TGTGCCAGCAGTCGAACAGGGGGCGTAACGTACAATGAGCAGTTCTTC	CASSRTGGVTYNEQFF
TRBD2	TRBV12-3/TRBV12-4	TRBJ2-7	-	TGTGCCAGCAGTTCGTCCGGGAGGGGCGAGCAGTACTTC	CASSSSGRGEQYF
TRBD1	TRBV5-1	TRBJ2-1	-	TGCGCCAGCAGCTTACAGGGGAAGGAGGCCTACAATGAGCAGTTCTTC	CASSLQGKEAYNEQFF
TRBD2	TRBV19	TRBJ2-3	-	TGTGCCAGCCAACTAGCGGCGGGAGATACGCAGTATTTT	CASQLAAGDTQYF
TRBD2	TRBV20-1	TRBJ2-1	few	TGCAGTGCTAGATACCCTAGCGGGAAGTACAATGAGCAGTTCTTC	CSARYPSGKYNEQFF
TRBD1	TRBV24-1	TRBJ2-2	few	TGTGCCACTAAGGGACAGGGGGCAACCGGGGAGCTGTTTTTT	CATKGQGATGELFF
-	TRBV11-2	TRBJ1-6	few	TGTGCCAGCAGCTTCCGACCCCCCGGGGTTTCGACACCCCTCCACTTT	CASSFRPPGVSTPLHF
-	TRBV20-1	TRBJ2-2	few	TGCAGTGCTAGCCCAGGGGACCCCTTTTCAGCGGGGGAGCTGTTTTTT	CSASPGDPFSAGELFF
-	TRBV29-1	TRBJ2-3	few	TGCAGCGTCGAGGACAAGCGGGATACGCAGTATTTT	CSVEDKRDTQYF
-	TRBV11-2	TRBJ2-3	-	TGTGCCAGCACCCCCCGTGGTACGCAGTATTTT	CASTPRGTQYF
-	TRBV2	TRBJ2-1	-	TGTGCCAGCAGTGCATCTAACTGGTACGAGCAGTTCTTC	CASSASNWYEQFF
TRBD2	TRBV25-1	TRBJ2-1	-	TGTGCCAGCTCTAGCGGGATAGTCGCCTACAATGAGCAGTTCTTC	CASSSGIVAYNEQFF
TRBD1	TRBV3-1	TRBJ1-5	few	TGTGCCAGCAGCCATAGGGGGCGGAATCAGCCCCAGCATTTT	CASSHRGRNQPQHF
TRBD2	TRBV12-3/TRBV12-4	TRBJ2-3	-	TGTGCCAGCAGCGCCAGGACTAGCGGCACAGATACGCAGTATTTT	CASSARTSGTDTQYF
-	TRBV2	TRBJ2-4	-	TGTGCCAGCAGTGAGGGCAGGGAGTTAATACACATTCAGTACTTC	CASSEGRELIHIQYF
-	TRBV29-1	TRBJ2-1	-	TGCAGCATCCGGCGGCCGAGCTCCTACAATGAGCAGTTCTTC	CSIRRPSSYNEQFF
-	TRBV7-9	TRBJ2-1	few	TGTGCCAGCAGCTTAGTAGCCAATGAGCAGTTCTTC	CASSLVANEQFF
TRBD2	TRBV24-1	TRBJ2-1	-	TGTGCCACCAGTCGTTTCGCGGGAGGCGATGAGCAGTTCTTC	CATSRFAGGDEQFF
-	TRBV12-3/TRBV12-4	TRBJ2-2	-	TGTGCCAGCAGTTTCAGGTGGGGTACCGGGGAGCTGTTTTTT	CASSFRWGTGELFF
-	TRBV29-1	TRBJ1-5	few	TGCAGCGTTGGGGAAGGGGCGGGTCAGCCCCAGCATTTT	CSVGEGAGQPQHF
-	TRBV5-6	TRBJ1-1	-	TGTGCCAGCAGCTTGTACAGGGAAGCTTTCTTT	CASSLYREAFF
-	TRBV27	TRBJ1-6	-	TGTGCCAGCAGTTACTATAATTCACCCCTCCACTTT	CASSYYNSPLHF
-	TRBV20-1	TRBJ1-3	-	TGCAGTGCTAGGGGGGGACAATTCTCTGGAAACACCATATATTTT	CSARGGQFSGNTIYF
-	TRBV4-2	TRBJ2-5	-	TGTGCCAGCAGCCAACGACCGGTGGGGCAAGAGACCCAGTACTTC	CASSQRPVGQETQYF
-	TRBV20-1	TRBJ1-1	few	TGCAGTGCTCCTGGTATACAGAACACTGAAGCTTTCTTT	CSAPGIQNTEAFF
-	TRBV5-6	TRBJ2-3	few	TGTGCCAGCAGCCCCGGGGTACTACACACAGATACGCAGTATTTT	CASSPGVLHTDTQYF
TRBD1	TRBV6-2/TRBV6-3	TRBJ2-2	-	TGTGCCAGCAGTTCGTCGGACAGGGCAACCGGGGAGCTGTTTTTT	CASSSSDRATGELFF
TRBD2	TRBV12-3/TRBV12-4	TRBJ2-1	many	TGTGCCAGCAGCCGGGACTACGACAATGAGCAGTTCTTC	CASSRDYDNEQFF
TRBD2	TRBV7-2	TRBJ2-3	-	TGTGCCAGCAGCTCAAACCTAGCGGGCGGCACAGATACGCAGTATTTT	CASSSNLAGGTDTQYF
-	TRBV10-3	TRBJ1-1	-	TGTGCCACTGCGACCGTGAACACTGAAGCTTTCTTT	CATATVNTEAFF
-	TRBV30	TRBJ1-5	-	TGTGCCTGGAGTGGGCAGCCAAATCAGCCCCAGCATTTT	CAWSGQPNQPQHF
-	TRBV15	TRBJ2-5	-	TGTGCCACCAGCAGAGATAAGGCCTCCCAAGAGACCCAGTACTTC	CATSRDKASQETQYF
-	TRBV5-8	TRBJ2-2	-	TGTGCCAGCAGCTTGTATAGGGTCGCCGGGGAGCTGTTTTTT	CASSLYRVAGELFF
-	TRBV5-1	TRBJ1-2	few	TGCGCCAGCAGCCCCAATTGGGGTCTGGGACATGGCTACACCTTC	CASSPNWGLGHGYTF
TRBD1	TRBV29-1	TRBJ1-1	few	TGCAGCGTTGAAGGGTCAGGGACAGGGCAAGCTTTCTTT	CSVEGSGTGQAFF
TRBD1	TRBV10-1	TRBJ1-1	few	TGCGCCAGCAGACAGGGGTCGAGGACTGAAGCTTTCTTT	CASRQGSRTEAFF
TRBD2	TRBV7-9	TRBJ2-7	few	TGTGCCAGCAGCTTAGGGCGGGAGAGTTCTTATGAGCAGTACTTC	CASSLGRESSYEQYF
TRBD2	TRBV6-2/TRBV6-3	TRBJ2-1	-	TGTGCCAGCAGTTACACTGCGGCGGGAGGGTCCTACAATGAGCAGTTCTTC	CASSYTAAGGSYNEQFF
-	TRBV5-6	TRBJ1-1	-	TGTGCCAGCAGCTTGAGGAAGGGGCTCGGCACTGAAGCTTTCTTT	CASSLRKGLGTEAFF
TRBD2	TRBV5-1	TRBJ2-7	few	TGCGCCAGCAGCTTAAGCGGGGTAACCTACGAGCAGTACTTC	CASSLSGVTYEQYF
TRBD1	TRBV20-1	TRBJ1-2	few	TGCAGTGCTAGAAAGGGACAGGGGGCAGGGGGTGGCTACACCTTC	CSARKGQGAGGGYTF
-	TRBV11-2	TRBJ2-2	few	TGTGCCAGCAGGCGGGTTGGGGCCCCGAACACCGGGGAGCTGTTTTTT	CASRRVGAPNTGELFF